This T cell receptor beta chain appears in the sequencing data of a study of glioma-infiltrating T cells. Points from the study as a whole: CDR3 overlap between tissue and blood was very small. Above-expected tissue-blood divergence occurred in all gliomas, most in low-grade ones.

The iRepertoire nested amplicon-rescue multiplex PCR amplified TCR alpha and beta CDR3s from RNA. For one-step reverse transcription and amplification, 100-400 ng of tissue mRNA or PBMC total RNA was used. TCRdb fed the multiplex PCR reads into MiXCR, producing one record per CDR3 protein. The sample records over 140,000 distinct CDR3 sequences, 35% to 50% being singletons. The CDR3 has 14 amino acids. Per the germline V gene, CDR1 is LNHNV and CDR2 is YYDKDF (reference sequence). Trimming stripped 1 base from V and 3 bases from J, with 7 bases between. A few counts support this clonotype. Its antigen is unknown.

This rearrangement joins TRBV15 to TRBJ2-1; possible D gene TRBD2, 6 bases. The sample comprised glioma tissue, nonneoplastic brain tissue, or PBMCs (not recorded which). This sequence originates from a human donor with low-grade glioma or glioblastoma, undergoing nonglioma brain surgery, or in good health (not recorded which). The CDR3 loop reads CATSRVGGYNEQFF. The CDR3 nucleotides are TGTGCCACCAGCAGAGTGGGAGGCTACAATGAGCAGTTCTTC.